The 27 T cell receptor beta chains given below trace back to one sample, sequenced in a study of patients and donors after allogeneic stem cell transplantation (dated by TCRdb to 2018 to 2020). The receptor library was made with RT-PCR. Sequencing instrument: NextSeq 550. TCRdb reprocessing: public reads trimmed at Q25 with fastp, clones called with MiXCR, in-frame beta chains kept. Duplicate CDR3 protein sequences are folded into a single record with the most common DNA and genes. This sample lists almost 90,000 distinct CDR3 sequences; around 5% were detected once. The top ten clonotypes cover less than 3% of the sample. Source material: blood, either unsorted or a sorted T cell fraction (not recorded which). Receptors originate from a human donor who was either an allogeneic HSCT recipient or a stem cell or donor lymphocyte infusion donor (not recorded which). It is not recorded whose cells these are; they may come from a transplant donor.

The J gene is TRBJ2-5, the V gene TRBV10-3; D may be TRBD2 (5 bases). V lost 5 bases, J lost 2 bases, and 6 bases lay in between. The CDR3 extends over 12 amino acids. Germline CDR1 reads ENHRY; CDR2 reads SYGVKD. DNA for the CDR3: TGTGCCATCAGTCCGGGACAAGAGACCCAGTACTTC. Its translation is CAISPGQETQYF.

In regard to this clonotype: A much larger clone lies one base from this, so it may be a read error. The chain recombines TRBV20-1 with TRBJ1-4, with 9 bases that match TRBD1. The germline V gene has CDR1 DFQATT and CDR2 SNEGSKA (reference sequence). V shed 6 bases, J shed 9 bases, and the junction held 11 bases outside the gene matches. The CDR3 is 14 residues long. CDR3 protein: CSAIRGTGRKKLFF. The CDR3 DNA is TGCAGTGCGATACGGGGGACAGGGCGGAAAAAACTGTTTTTT.

This clonotype has only a few counts. The rearrangement links TRBV3-1 to TRBJ2-7, with D maybe TRBD1 (6 bases). This CDR3 has 15 residues. V gave up 0 bases and J gave up 1 base, with 10 bases separating them. Germline V gene data show CDR1 as LGHDT and CDR2 as YNNKEL (reference sequence). The CDR3 DNA follows: TGTGCCAGCAGCCAAGAGGGGGCGGATTCCTACGAGCAGTACTTC. This sequence encodes CASSQEGADSYEQYF.

This clonotype was counted at least ten times. The chain links TRBV20-1 to TRBJ2-5; D is undetermined. Per the germline V gene, CDR1 is DFQATT and CDR2 is SNEGSKA (reference sequence). The CDR3 is made up of 11 amino acids. The V end lost 3 bases, the J end lost 5 bases, and 7 bases lay between the germline ends. The CDR3 loop reads CSARKSETQYF. The CDR3 DNA follows: TGCAGTGCTAGGAAGAGCGAGACCCAGTACTTC.

The sample holds many counts of this clonotype. This chain joins TRBV24-1 and TRBJ2-5; perhaps D is TRBD1 or TRBD2 (6 bases each). V lost 9 bases and J lost 0, with 16 bases in between. Germline CDR1 and CDR2: KGHDR and SFDVKD. CDR3 length: 15 residues. The CDR3 is CATGVADSHQETQYF. Written as DNA, the CDR3 is TGTGCCACCGGCGTAGCGGACAGCCACCAAGAGACCCAGTACTTC.

This clonotype was found many times. The CDR3 is CASSMGTSGGASETQYF. Here the CDR3 DNA reads TGTGCCAGTAGTATGGGGACTAGCGGGGGGGCTTCGGAGACCCAGTACTTC. V and J are TRBV19 and TRBJ2-5; 16 nucleotides match TRBD2. CDR1 and CDR2 from the germline V gene are LNHDA and SQIVND (reference sequence). This CDR3 is 17 amino acids long. V was clipped by 3 bases and J by 5 bases; unmatched bases: 6.

The chain recombines TRBV12-3 or TRBV12-4 with TRBJ2-5, with 7 bases aligning to TRBD1. This CDR3 has 12 amino acids. Unmatched junction bases numbered 2, after V lost 7 bases and J lost 3 bases. The CDR3 sequence: CASTRGKETQYF. In DNA form, the CDR3 reads TGTGCCAGCACCAGGGGGAAAGAGACCCAGTACTTC.

This clonotype has ten or more counts. The chain links TRBV9 to TRBJ2-7, with 10 nucleotides matching TRBD1. This CDR3 contains 16 residues. The V segment lost 4 bases and the J segment 5 bases; nucleotides outside the gene matches: 12. Germline CDR1 and CDR2: SGDLS and YYNGEE. The CDR3 here is CASSPNPGTGANEQYF. The CDR3 nucleotides are TGTGCCAGCAGCCCGAACCCCGGGACAGGGGCTAACGAGCAGTACTTC.

Many counts were recorded for this clonotype. The genes are TRBV2 and TRBJ2-7; 12 nucleotides agree with TRBD2. The CDR3 consists of 16 residues. V shed 2 bases and J 2 bases; nucleotides not matched to a gene: 4. CDR1 is SNHLY and CDR2 is FYNNEI in the germline V gene. This CDR3 is CASSERTSGNTYEQYF. The DNA of the CDR3 is TGTGCCAGCAGTGAACGGACTAGCGGGAATACCTACGAGCAGTACTTC.

This clonotype was counted at least ten times. The chain recombines TRBV2 with TRBJ1-2; the match to TRBD1 covers 7 bases. The CDR3 is made up of 14 amino acids. V lost 3 bases and J lost 4; bases outside the gene matches: 5. Per the germline V gene, CDR1 is SNHLY and CDR2 is FYNNEI. CDR3 sequence reads: CASSERTGPYGYTF. In DNA, the CDR3 is TGTGCCAGCAGTGAGAGGACAGGACCCTATGGCTACACCTTC.

This clonotype appeared many times. The V call is TRBV27, the J call TRBJ2-7; TRBD1 matches 10 bases. V lost 4 bases and J lost 0; bases outside the gene matches: 6. Germline assignment: CDR1 MNHEY and CDR2 SMNVEV (reference sequence). The length of the CDR3 is 16 residues. The CDR3 spells CASSYKGQGISYEQYF. CDR3 in DNA: TGTGCCAGCAGTTACAAGGGACAGGGGATCTCCTACGAGCAGTACTTC.

This chain uses TRBV9 with TRBJ2-5; tentative D call: TRBD1 (6 bases). This CDR3 comprises 15 residues. Trimming left V 0 bases short and J 5 bases short, with 14 bases between. Germline CDR1 is SGDLS and CDR2 is YYNGEE. The CDR3 here is CASSVGQALGETQYF. In DNA, the CDR3 is TGTGCCAGCAGCGTAGGACAGGCCCTGGGGGAGACCCAGTACTTC.

This clonotype has ten or more counts. The chain combines TRBV5-1 with TRBJ2-5, with TRBD1 matching 8 bases. This CDR3 is built from 14 residues. Germline-derived CDR1 and CDR2 are SGHRS and YFSETQ. V lost 3 bases and J lost 5; bases outside the gene matches: 6. In DNA form, the CDR3 reads TGCGCCAGCAGCTGGAGGACAGGGATGGAGACCCAGTACTTC. It codes for CASSWRTGMETQYF.

Ten or more counts support this clonotype. The chain uses TRBV29-1 and TRBJ2-3; D remains ambiguous. Trimming stripped 6 bases from V and 5 bases from J, with 18 bases between. The CDR3 spans 14 residues. Germline CDR1 is SQVTM and CDR2 is ANQGSEA. The CDR3 bases are TGCAGCGTCGCGCAACCACCGTTGGTAGATACGCAGTATTTT. It is translated as CSVAQPPLVDTQYF.

In this sample, this clonotype turned up many times. The genes are TRBV12-3 or TRBV12-4 and TRBJ1-6; D unclear. The CDR3 has 14 residues. V shed 3 bases and J shed 10 bases, with 13 bases lying between them. This CDR3 is CASSFTGERSPLHF. The CDR3 DNA reads TGTGCCAGCAGTTTTACGGGAGAACGGTCACCCCTCCACTTT.

This clonotype was observed a handful of times. CDR3 sequence reads: CASSDGLAGGGGETQYF. For the CDR3, the DNA is TGCGCCAGCAGTGATGGACTAGCGGGAGGTGGCGGAGAGACCCAGTACTTC. The chain employs TRBV10-1 and TRBJ2-5; 14 bases map to TRBD2. CDR1 is WNHNN, CDR2 SYGVQD, per germline (reference sequence). After removal of 3 bases from V and 4 bases from J, the junction contained 7 bases not matched to a gene. CDR3 size: 17 residues.

This clonotype was seen many times. V and J are TRBV10-3 and TRBJ2-7; 8 bases line up with TRBD1. Germline V gives CDR1 ENHRY, CDR2 SYGVKD. The CDR3 runs to 12 residues. The trim removed 3 bases at V and 5 bases at J, leaving 0 bases unmatched. The CDR3: CAISEQGDEQYF. CDR3 coding DNA: TGTGCCATCAGTGAACAGGGGGACGAGCAGTACTTC.

This clonotype was observed many times. This chain joins TRBV19 and TRBJ1-2, with 7 bases aligning to TRBD1. Germline assignment: CDR1 LNHDA and CDR2 SQIVND (reference sequence). V lost 6 bases to trimming and J lost 4 bases; unmatched junction nucleotides: 2. CDR3 size: 12 residues. CDR3 bases: TGTGCCAGTAGCAGACAGGGCTATGGCTACACCTTC. Its protein is CASSRQGYGYTF.

This clonotype was seen ten or more times. Relative to the germline gene, one junction end is altered; a read error may explain this. The rearrangement uses TRBV15 and TRBJ2-1; a possible D gene is TRBD1 (5 bases). The CDR3 loop spans 14 amino acids. From germline, CDR1 is LNHNV and CDR2 YYDKDF (reference sequence). CDR3 sequence (DNA): TGTGCCACCAGCAGAGATGCCACAGGTCCCGGTGGGGTCTTC. This gives the protein CATSRDATGPGGVF. The full variable domain, completed using reference TRBV15 and TRBJ2-1, is DAMVIQNPRYQVTQFGKPVTLSCSQTLNHNVMYWYQQKSSQAPKLLFHYYDKDFNNEADTPDNFQSRRPNTSFCFLDIRSPGLGDTAMYLCATSRDATGPGGVFGPGTRLTVL.

CDR3: CASSFRTGVNEQFF. CDR3 DNA sequence: TGTGCCAGCAGCTTTAGGACAGGGGTGAATGAGCAGTTCTTC. This rearrangement joins TRBV7-6 to TRBJ2-1; 9 nucleotides match TRBD1. Trimming took 3 bases from V and 7 from J; bases not matched to a gene: 4. The CDR3 extends over 14 amino acids. Looked up from germline, CDR1 is SGHVS and CDR2 is FNYEAQ.

The table lists this clonotype with many counts. This chain joins TRBV28 and TRBJ2-2; D gene ambiguous. Trimming took off 6 bases at V and 1 base at J, with 9 bases between the two ends. The CDR3 sequence is 14 residues long. The germline V gene encodes CDR1 MDHEN and CDR2 SYDVKM. This chain's CDR3 is CASRYLRNTGELFF. The CDR3 DNA is TGTGCCAGCAGGTACCTCCGGAACACCGGGGAGCTGTTTTTT.

This clonotype has just a few counts. This chain links TRBV4-2 with TRBJ2-6; TRBD1 is a possible D gene (10 bases). In germline, CDR1 is LGHNA, CDR2 YNFKEQ. The CDR3 contains 19 residues. V lost 3 bases and J lost 3, with 21 bases in between. Here the CDR3 reads CASSQPSGTGADGANVLTF. The CDR3 region has the DNA TGTGCCAGCAGCCAGCCTAGCGGGACAGGGGCGGATGGGGCCAACGTCCTGACTTTC.

A few counts support this clonotype. CDR3 amino acids: CSATRLDQETQYF. The DNA of the CDR3 is TGCAGTGCTACAAGACTAGACCAAGAGACCCAGTACTTC. The V and J genes are TRBV20-1 and TRBJ2-5, with D possibly TRBD2 on 6 matching bases. This CDR3 has 13 residues. Germline V CDR1 and CDR2: DFQATT, SNEGSKA (reference sequence). The V and J ends lost 4 bases and 0 bases respectively, with 9 bases between them.

This clonotype appeared many times. The chain is built from TRBV4-1 and TRBJ2-1; 8 positions agree with TRBD2. Germline V gives CDR1 MGHRA, CDR2 YSYEKL. V dropped 1 base and J dropped 5; count of bases not matched to a gene: 4. This CDR3 contains 15 residues. CDR3 DNA: TGCGCCAGCAGCCAAGGGACTAGCAGAGACAATGAGCAGTTCTTC. It specifies CASSQGTSRDNEQFF.

This clonotype was found many times. The chain uses TRBV6-1 and TRBJ2-4; 8 bases map to TRBD2. The CDR3 consists of 16 residues. In germline, CDR1 is MNHNS, CDR2 SASEGT. V shed 10 bases, J shed 0 bases, and the junction held 11 bases outside the gene matches. The CDR3 is CATPREGEVAKNIQYF. As DNA, the CDR3 is TGTGCCACGCCCCGGGAGGGCGAAGTAGCCAAAAACATTCAGTACTTC.

This clonotype was detected only a few times. This sequence joins TRBV5-4 and TRBJ2-3, with D possibly being TRBD2 (5 bases). V was clipped by 4 bases and J by 1 base, with 16 bases between them. The CDR3 extends over 16 amino acids. Germline CDR1 reads SGHNT; CDR2 reads YYREEE (reference sequence). The CDR3 coding sequence is TGTGCCAGCAGCCCATTTCAGGAGAGGGGCACAGATACGCAGTATTTT. Its translation is CASSPFQERGTDTQYF.

This clonotype turned up a few times. This chain connects TRBV5-4 to TRBJ2-7; no reliable D call. Looked up from germline, CDR1 is SGHNT and CDR2 is YYREEE (reference sequence). The CDR3 extends over 11 amino acids. The V gene lost 2 bases and the J gene lost 5 bases, with 5 bases spanning the gap. The CDR3 bases are TGTGCCAGCAGCTTCCGAAACGAGCAGTACTTC. This sequence encodes CASSFRNEQYF.